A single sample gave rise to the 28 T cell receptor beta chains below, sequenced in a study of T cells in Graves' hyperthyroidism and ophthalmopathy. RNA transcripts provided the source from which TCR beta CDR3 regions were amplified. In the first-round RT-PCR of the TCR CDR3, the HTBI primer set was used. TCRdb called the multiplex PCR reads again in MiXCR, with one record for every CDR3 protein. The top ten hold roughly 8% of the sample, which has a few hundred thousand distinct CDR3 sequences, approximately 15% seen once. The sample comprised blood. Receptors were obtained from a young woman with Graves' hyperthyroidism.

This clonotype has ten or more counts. CDR3 loop: CSVEDIPRLAGAPSGANVLTF. In DNA, the CDR3 is TGCAGCGTTGAAGATATACCCAGACTAGCGGGAGCCCCCTCTGGGGCCAACGTCCTGACTTTC. This sequence joins TRBV29-1 and TRBJ2-6; 12 bases are shared with TRBD2. The CDR3 is 21 residues long. Germline trimming cut 0 bases from V and 0 bases from J; bases unmatched to any gene: 12. Germline V gene data show CDR1 as SQVTM and CDR2 as ANQGSEA.

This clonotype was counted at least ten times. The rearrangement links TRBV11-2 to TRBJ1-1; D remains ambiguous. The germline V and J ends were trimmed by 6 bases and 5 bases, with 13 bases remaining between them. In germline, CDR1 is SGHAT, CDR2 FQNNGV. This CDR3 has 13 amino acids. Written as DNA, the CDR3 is TGTGCCAGCAGAGCCAAACCTCGGACTGAAGCTTTCTTT. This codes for CASRAKPRTEAFF. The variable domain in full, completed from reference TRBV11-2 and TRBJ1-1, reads EAGVAQSPRYKIIEKRQSVAFWCNPISGHATLYWYQQILGQGPKLLIQFQNNGVVDDSQLPKDRFSAERLKGVDSTLKIQPAKLEDSAVYLCASRAKPRTEAFFGQGTRLTVV.

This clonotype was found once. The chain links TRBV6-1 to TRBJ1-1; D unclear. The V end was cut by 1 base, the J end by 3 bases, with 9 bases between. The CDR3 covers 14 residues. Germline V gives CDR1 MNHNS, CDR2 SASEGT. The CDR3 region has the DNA TGTGCCAGCAGTGAAGTTGCAGGAGACACTGAAGCTTTCTTT. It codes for CASSEVAGDTEAFF.

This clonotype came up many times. The CDR3 spells CASSPQGDRASYEQYF. As DNA, the CDR3 is TGTGCCAGCAGCCCACAGGGGGACAGAGCCTCCTACGAGCAGTACTTC. The chain links TRBV12-3 or TRBV12-4 to TRBJ2-7; 8 nucleotides line up with TRBD1. V lost 6 bases to trimming and J lost 0 bases; unmatched junction nucleotides: 10. The CDR3 is made up of 16 amino acids.

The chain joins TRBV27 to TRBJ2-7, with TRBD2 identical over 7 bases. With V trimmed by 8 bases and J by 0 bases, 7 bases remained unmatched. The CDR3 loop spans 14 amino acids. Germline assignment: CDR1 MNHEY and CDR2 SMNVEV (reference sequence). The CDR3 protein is CASPWGGSSYEQYF. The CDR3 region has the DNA TGTGCCAGCCCCTGGGGCGGGAGCTCCTACGAGCAGTACTTC.

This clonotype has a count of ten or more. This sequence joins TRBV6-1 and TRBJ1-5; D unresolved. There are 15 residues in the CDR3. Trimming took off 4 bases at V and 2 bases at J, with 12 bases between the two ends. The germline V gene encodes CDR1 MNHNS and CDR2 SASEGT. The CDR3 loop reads CASSVDDGGNQPQHF. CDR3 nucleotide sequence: TGTGCCAGCAGTGTGGACGACGGGGGCAATCAGCCCCAGCATTTT.

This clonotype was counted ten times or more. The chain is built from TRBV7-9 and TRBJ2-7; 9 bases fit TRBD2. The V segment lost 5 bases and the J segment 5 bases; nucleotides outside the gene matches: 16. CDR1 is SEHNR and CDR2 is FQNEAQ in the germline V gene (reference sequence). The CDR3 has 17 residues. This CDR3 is CASSRIPTREGRHEQYF. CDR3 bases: TGTGCCAGCAGCCGGATCCCTACGCGGGAGGGCCGGCACGAGCAGTACTTC.

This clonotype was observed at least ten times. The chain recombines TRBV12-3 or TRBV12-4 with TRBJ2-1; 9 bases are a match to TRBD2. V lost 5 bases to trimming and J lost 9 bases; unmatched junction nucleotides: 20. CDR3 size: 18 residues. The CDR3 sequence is CASSTRRGSGRPPGEQFF. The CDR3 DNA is TGTGCCAGCAGTACCCGACGGGGTAGCGGGAGACCCCCGGGTGAGCAGTTCTTC.

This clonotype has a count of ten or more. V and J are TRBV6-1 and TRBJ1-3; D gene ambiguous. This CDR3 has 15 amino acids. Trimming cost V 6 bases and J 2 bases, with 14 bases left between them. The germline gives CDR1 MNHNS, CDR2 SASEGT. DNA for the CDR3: TGTGCCAGCAGCGGTCGGAAGAGTACTGGAAACACCATATATTTT. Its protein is CASSGRKSTGNTIYF.

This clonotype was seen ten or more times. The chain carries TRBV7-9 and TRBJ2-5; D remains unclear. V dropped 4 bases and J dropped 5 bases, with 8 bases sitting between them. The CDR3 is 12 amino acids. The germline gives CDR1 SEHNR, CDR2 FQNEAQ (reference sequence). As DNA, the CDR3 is TGTGCCAGCAGCTCCCCATTGGAGACCCAGTACTTC. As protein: CASSSPLETQYF.

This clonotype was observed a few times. The CDR3 reads CASSQDVMLAGWSYEQYF. CDR3 nucleotide sequence: TGTGCCAGCAGCCAAGATGTAATGCTAGCGGGATGGTCCTACGAGCAGTACTTC. The V call is TRBV4-2, the J call TRBJ2-7; 9 bases agree with TRBD2. The CDR3 runs to 18 residues. The germline gives CDR1 LGHNA, CDR2 YNFKEQ. Trimming took 0 bases from V and 1 from J; bases not matched to a gene: 10.

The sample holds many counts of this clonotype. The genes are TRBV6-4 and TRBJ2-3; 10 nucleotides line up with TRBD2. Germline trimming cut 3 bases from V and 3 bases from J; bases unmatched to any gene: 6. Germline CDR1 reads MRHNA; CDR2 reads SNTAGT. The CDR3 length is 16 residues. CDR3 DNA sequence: TGTGCCAGCAGTGAAACTAGCGGGATTGGAACAGATACGCAGTATTTT. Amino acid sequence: CASSETSGIGTDTQYF.

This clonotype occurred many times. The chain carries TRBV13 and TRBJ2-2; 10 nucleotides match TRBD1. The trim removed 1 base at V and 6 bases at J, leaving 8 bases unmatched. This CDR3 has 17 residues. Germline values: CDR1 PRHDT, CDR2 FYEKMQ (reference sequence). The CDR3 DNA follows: TGTGCCAGCAGCTTAGCCCTGGGACAGGGGCGGCCCGGGGAGCTGTTTTTT. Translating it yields CASSLALGQGRPGELFF.

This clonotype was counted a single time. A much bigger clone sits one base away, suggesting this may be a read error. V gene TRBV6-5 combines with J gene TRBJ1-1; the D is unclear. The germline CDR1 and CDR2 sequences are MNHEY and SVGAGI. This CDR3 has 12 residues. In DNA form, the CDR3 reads TGTGCCAACAGTTGGGTCCTCACTGAAGCTTTCTTT. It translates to CANSWVLTEAFF.

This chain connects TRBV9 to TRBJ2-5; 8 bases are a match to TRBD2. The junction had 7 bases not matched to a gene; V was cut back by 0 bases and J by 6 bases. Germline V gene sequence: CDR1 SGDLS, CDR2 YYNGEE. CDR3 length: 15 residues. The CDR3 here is CASSVGISGEQTQYF. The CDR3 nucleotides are TGTGCCAGCAGCGTAGGAATTAGCGGGGAACAGACCCAGTACTTC.

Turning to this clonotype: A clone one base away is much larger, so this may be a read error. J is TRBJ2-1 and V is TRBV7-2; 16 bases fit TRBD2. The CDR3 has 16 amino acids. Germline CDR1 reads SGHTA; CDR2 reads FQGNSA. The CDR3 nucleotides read TGTGTCAGCAGCACGGGACTAGCGGGGGGGCTCGGTGAGCAGTTCTTC. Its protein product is CVSSTGLAGGLGEQFF.

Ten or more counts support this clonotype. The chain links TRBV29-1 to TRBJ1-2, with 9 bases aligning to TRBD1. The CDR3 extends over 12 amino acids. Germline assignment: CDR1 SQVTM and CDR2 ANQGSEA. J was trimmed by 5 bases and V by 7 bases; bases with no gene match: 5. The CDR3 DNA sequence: TGCAGCGCCTCAGACAGGGGGTATGGCTACACCTTC. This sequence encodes CSASDRGYGYTF.

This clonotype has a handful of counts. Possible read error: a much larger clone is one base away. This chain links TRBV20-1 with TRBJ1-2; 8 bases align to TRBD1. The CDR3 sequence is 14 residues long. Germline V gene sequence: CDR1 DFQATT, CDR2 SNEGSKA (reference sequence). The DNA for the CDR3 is TGCAGTGCCCGCTCGACAGGGGTAAACTATGGCCACACCTTC. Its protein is CSARSTGVNYGHTF.

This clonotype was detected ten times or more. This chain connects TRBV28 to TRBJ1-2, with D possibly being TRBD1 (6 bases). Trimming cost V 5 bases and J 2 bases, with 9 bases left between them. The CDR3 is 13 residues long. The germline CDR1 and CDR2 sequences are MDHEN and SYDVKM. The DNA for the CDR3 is TGTGCCAGCAGTCCCGGACAGAACTATGGCTACACCTTC. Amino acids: CASSPGQNYGYTF.

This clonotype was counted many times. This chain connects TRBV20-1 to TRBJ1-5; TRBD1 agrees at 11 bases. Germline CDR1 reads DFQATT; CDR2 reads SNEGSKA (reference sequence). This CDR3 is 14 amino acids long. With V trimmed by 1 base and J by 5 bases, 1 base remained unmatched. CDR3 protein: CSARAGQGDQPQHF. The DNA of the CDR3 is TGCAGTGCTAGAGCGGGACAGGGGGATCAGCCCCAGCATTTT.

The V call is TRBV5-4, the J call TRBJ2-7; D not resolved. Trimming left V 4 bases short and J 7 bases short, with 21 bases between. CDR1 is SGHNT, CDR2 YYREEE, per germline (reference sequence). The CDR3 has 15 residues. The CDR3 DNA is TGTGCCAGCAGCCACCGACCGGACGGCCTCGGGGAGCAGTACTTC. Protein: CASSHRPDGLGEQYF.

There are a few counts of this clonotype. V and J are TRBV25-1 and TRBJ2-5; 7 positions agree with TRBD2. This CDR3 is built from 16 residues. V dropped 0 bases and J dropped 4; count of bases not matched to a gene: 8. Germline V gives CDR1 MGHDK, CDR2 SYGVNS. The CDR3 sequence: CASSEYIAGQLETQYF. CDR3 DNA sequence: TGTGCCAGCAGTGAATATATAGCGGGTCAATTAGAGACCCAGTACTTC.

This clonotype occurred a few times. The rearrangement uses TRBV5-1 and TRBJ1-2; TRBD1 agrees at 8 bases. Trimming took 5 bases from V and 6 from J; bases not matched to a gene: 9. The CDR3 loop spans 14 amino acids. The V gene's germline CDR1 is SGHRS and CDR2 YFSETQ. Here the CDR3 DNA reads TGCGCCAGCAGATACAGGACAGGGCGAGATGGCTACACCTTC. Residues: CASRYRTGRDGYTF.

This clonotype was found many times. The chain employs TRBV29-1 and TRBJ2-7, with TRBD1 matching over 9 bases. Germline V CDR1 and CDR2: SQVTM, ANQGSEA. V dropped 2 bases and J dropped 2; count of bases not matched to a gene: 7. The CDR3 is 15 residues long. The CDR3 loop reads CSVETHRGLPYEQYF. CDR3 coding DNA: TGCAGCGTTGAAACCCACAGGGGGCTCCCCTACGAGCAGTACTTC.

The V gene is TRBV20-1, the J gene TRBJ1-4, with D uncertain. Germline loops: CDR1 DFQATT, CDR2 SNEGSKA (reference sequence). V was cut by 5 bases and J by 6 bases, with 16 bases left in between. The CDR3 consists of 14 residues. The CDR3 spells CSARRGDTDEKLFF. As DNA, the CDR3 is TGCAGTGCTCGCCGTGGGGATACGGATGAAAAACTGTTTTTT.

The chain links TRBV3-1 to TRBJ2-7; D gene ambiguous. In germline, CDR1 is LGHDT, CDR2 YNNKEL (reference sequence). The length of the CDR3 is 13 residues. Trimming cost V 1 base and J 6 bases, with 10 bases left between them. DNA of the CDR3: TGTGCCAGCAGCCAAGTGCCCGGCGGCGAGCAGTACTTC. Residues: CASSQVPGGEQYF.

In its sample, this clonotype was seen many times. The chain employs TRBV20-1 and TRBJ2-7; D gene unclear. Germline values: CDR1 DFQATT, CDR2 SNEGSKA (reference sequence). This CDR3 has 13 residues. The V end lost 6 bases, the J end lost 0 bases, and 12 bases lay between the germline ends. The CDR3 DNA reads TGCAGTGCCGCTAGGGTCAGCTCCTACGAGCAGTACTTC. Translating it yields CSAARVSSYEQYF.

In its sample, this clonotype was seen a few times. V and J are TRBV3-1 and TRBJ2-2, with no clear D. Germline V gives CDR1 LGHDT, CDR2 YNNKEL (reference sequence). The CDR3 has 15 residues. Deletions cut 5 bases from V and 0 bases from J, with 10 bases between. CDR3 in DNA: TGTGCCAGCAGCTTGTGGGTCTCGAACACCGGGGAGCTGTTTTTT. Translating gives CASSLWVSNTGELFF.